This TCR beta chain is drawn from a study of blood T cells in healthy people across ages. Study in general: For every two T cells, template switching captured about one barcoded beta molecule.

Germline V CDR1 and CDR2: MNHEY, SMNVEV (reference sequence). The CDR3 has 16 amino acids. Trimming took off 2 bases at V and 6 bases at J, with 17 bases between the two ends. Extractions gave at least 6 micrograms of total RNA per sample. Through a sample-barcoded 5' primer and a J-beta primer mix, a second PCR was run for roughly 6 to 11 cycles. Through a template-switch adaptor with 12 random nucleotides, each cDNA molecule received a tag. The study obtained at least 2.5 million CDR3-containing paired-end reads from every sample. TCRdb itself ran the 5' RACE reads through MiXCR, one entry per CDR3 protein. Among roughly 2 million distinct CDR3 sequences listed, 49% were seen once.

The receptor was isolated from a woman aged 40-49 years in good health. This rearrangement joins TRBV27 to TRBJ2-1, with TRBD2 as a possible D gene (5 bases). The sequencing input was blood. The CDR3 sequence: CASSLVSGIEGNEQFF. The CDR3 DNA sequence: TGTGCCAGCAGTTTAGTCAGTGGTATTGAGGGCAATGAGCAGTTCTTC.